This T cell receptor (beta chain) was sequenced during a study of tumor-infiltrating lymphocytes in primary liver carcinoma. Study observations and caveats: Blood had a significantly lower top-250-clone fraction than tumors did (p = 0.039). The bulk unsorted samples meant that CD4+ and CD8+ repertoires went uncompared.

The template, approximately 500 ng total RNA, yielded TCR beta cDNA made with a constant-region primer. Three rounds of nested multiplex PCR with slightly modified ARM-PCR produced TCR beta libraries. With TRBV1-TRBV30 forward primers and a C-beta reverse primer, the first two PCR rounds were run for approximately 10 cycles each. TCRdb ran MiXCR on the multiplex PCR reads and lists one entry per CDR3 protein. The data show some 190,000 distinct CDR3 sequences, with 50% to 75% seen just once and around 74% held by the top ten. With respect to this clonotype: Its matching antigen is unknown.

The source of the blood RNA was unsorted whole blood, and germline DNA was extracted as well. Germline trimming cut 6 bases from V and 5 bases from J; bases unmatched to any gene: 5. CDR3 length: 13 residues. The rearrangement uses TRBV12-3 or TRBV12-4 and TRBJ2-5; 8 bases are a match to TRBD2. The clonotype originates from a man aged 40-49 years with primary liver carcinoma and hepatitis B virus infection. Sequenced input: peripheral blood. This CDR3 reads CASRTSVEETQYF. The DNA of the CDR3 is TGTGCCAGCAGGACTAGCGTTGAGGAGACCCAGTACTTC.